These 28 T cell receptor beta chains were all obtained from the same sample, sequenced in a study of early T cells in non-severe SARS-CoV-2 infection. TCRdb recomputed calls from the 5' RACE reads with MiXCR, one row per CDR3 protein. The profile shows around 55,000 distinct CDR3 sequences, around 12% of them singletons. The sample consisted of whole blood. These receptors all stem from an adult who was a healthcare worker with PCR-confirmed SARS-CoV-2 infection or an uninfected control (not recorded which).

There are a few counts of this clonotype. The chain recombines TRBV2 with TRBJ2-1, with D possibly TRBD1 on 5 matching bases. The CDR3 runs to 14 residues. Germline V gene data show CDR1 as SNHLY and CDR2 as FYNNEI. V lost 2 bases and J 3 bases, leaving 8 bases between the germline ends. CDR3 loop: CASSEQGIYNEQFF. The CDR3 nucleotides read TGTGCCAGCAGTGAACAGGGCATCTACAATGAGCAGTTCTTC. The entire variable domain, with the rest obtained from reference TRBV2 and TRBJ2-1, is as follows: EPEVTQTPSHQVTQMGQEVILRCVPISNHLYFYWYRQILGQKVEFLVSFYNNEISEKSEIFDDQFSVERPDGSNFTLKIRSTKLEDSAMYFCASSEQGIYNEQFFGPGTRLTVL.

This clonotype has at least ten counts. The J gene is TRBJ2-3, the V gene TRBV20-1; possibly TRBD1 or TRBD2 for D (5 bases each). There are 15 residues in the CDR3. The ends were cut back, 1 base at V and 3 bases at J, with 14 bases in the middle. Germline V gene data show CDR1 as DFQATT and CDR2 as SNEGSKA (reference sequence). This CDR3 reads CSARVGTAGTDTQYF. The DNA for the CDR3 is TGCAGTGCTAGAGTAGGGACCGCCGGAACAGATACGCAGTATTTT.

This clonotype has a count of ten or more. This chain joins TRBV3-1 and TRBJ2-6; TRBD1 matches at 8 bases. Germline V lookup: CDR1 LGHDT, CDR2 YNNKEL (reference sequence). Germline trimming cut 4 bases from V and 3 bases from J; bases unmatched to any gene: 5. This CDR3 has 16 amino acids. The CDR3 sequence: CASSLGQGYGANVLTF. CDR3 nucleotide sequence: TGTGCCAGCAGCCTAGGACAGGGTTATGGGGCCAACGTCCTGACTTTC. Using reference TRBV3-1 and TRBJ2-6 for the parts outside the CDR3, the full variable domain is DTAVSQTPKYLVTQMGNDKSIKCEQNLGHDTMYWYKQDSKKFLKIMFSYNNKELIINETVPNRFSPKSPDKAHLNLHINSLELGDSAVYFCASSLGQGYGANVLTFGAGSRLTVL.

This sequence joins TRBV3-1 and TRBJ2-7; 9 nucleotides agree with TRBD1. This CDR3 spans 14 amino acids. From germline, CDR1 is LGHDT and CDR2 YNNKEL (reference sequence). Trimming removed 4 bases from V and 7 bases from J; junction bases left unmatched: 8. The CDR3 coding sequence is TGTGCCAGCAGCCCAGGGACAGGGTCGGGAGAGCAGTACTTC. Its translation is CASSPGTGSGEQYF.

V is TRBV7-9 and J is TRBJ2-5, with 7 bases lining up with TRBD2. Trimming at V came to 7 bases and at J to 6 bases, leaving 11 bases not matched to a gene. Germline V gives CDR1 SEHNR, CDR2 FQNEAQ (reference sequence). The length of the CDR3 is 14 residues. The CDR3 nucleotides are TGTGCCAGCACCCTCACCTCGGGGACTAAGACCCAGTACTTC. Its translation is CASTLTSGTKTQYF.

This clonotype was seen many times. The chain recombines TRBV28 with TRBJ2-1, with 8 bases fitting TRBD2. The germline V gene encodes CDR1 MDHEN and CDR2 SYDVKM. V was pared by 6 bases and J by 4 bases, with 5 bases of the junction left unmatched. CDR3 length equals 14 residues. CDR3 in DNA: TGTGCCAGCAGAGCGGGAGAGGAGTACAATGAGCAGTTCTTC. Residues: CASRAGEEYNEQFF.

The chain combines TRBV7-3 with TRBJ2-2, with unresolved D. The CDR3 sequence is 15 residues long. V dropped 1 base and J dropped 2 bases, with 8 bases sitting between them. Germline loops: CDR1 SGHTA, CDR2 FQGTGA. The CDR3 region is CASSLMAANTGELFF. In DNA form, the CDR3 reads TGTGCCAGCAGCTTAATGGCGGCCAACACCGGGGAGCTGTTTTTT.

This clonotype was recorded many times. The chain joins TRBV27 to TRBJ2-3; 10 bases agree with TRBD2. CDR3 size: 18 residues. V lost 7 bases to trimming and J lost 2 bases; unmatched junction nucleotides: 15. Germline CDR1 MNHEY, CDR2 SMNVEV (reference sequence). The CDR3: CASTPPGRTSGITDTQYF. Here the CDR3 DNA reads TGTGCCAGCACCCCTCCTGGGCGGACTAGCGGAATCACAGATACGCAGTATTTT.

This clonotype was recorded many times. CDR3: CASRGQGAGELFF. DNA of the CDR3: TGTGCCAGCAGGGGACAGGGGGCCGGGGAGCTGTTTTTT. This chain links TRBV6-6 with TRBJ2-2; TRBD1 aligns across 11 bases. Unmatched junction bases numbered 0, after V lost 6 bases and J lost 6 bases. The length of the CDR3 is 13 residues. The germline gives CDR1 MNHNY, CDR2 SVGAGI (reference sequence).

The table lists this clonotype with many counts. The genes are TRBV2 and TRBJ1-4; no clear D gene. This CDR3 is 15 amino acids long. V dropped 1 base and J dropped 8 bases, with 14 bases sitting between them. Germline CDR1 and CDR2: SNHLY and FYNNEI. This CDR3 reads CASSEGEGAREKLFF. The CDR3 DNA reads as TGTGCCAGCAGTGAAGGCGAGGGCGCGCGGGAAAAACTGTTTTTT.

This clonotype showed up many times. This chain links TRBV30 with TRBJ1-4; 7 positions match TRBD1. The CDR3 is made up of 13 amino acids. Germline CDR1 reads GTSNPN; CDR2 reads SVGIG (reference sequence). The junction had 9 bases not matched to a gene; V was cut back by 2 bases and J by 12 bases. This chain's CDR3 is CAWSFRRQGELFF. CDR3 nucleotide sequence: TGTGCCTGGAGTTTCCGGAGACAGGGAGAACTGTTTTTT.

At least ten counts were recorded for this clonotype. The CDR3 spells CASSSDRAGTGELFF. CDR3 DNA sequence: TGTGCCAGCAGTTCGGACAGGGCGGGCACCGGGGAGCTGTTTTTT. The J gene is TRBJ2-2, the V gene TRBV2, with 8 bases fitting TRBD1. The CDR3 is 15 residues long. Germline lookup yields CDR1 SNHLY and CDR2 FYNNEI. The junction had 6 bases not matched to a gene; V was cut back by 5 bases and J by 4 bases.

This clonotype was counted ten times or more. This chain uses TRBV7-9 with TRBJ2-7; D may be TRBD1 (6 bases). The CDR3 totals 14 residues. The germline CDR1 and CDR2 sequences are SEHNR and FQNEAQ (reference sequence). Between the trimmed V and J ends, which lost 3 bases and 6 bases, there was a span of 15 bases. The CDR3 is CASSFHTGPGEQYF. Here the CDR3 DNA reads TGTGCCAGCAGCTTCCACACAGGGCCTGGCGAGCAGTACTTC.

The chain employs TRBV7-3 and TRBJ2-1; D not resolved. V was pared by 5 bases and J by 3 bases, with 17 bases between. The germline V gene encodes CDR1 SGHTA and CDR2 FQGTGA. The CDR3 totals 16 residues. The CDR3 DNA follows: TGTGCCAGCAGCCCACGTGAGCGATCTGTCTACAATGAGCAGTTCTTC. This sequence encodes CASSPRERSVYNEQFF.

This clonotype appeared once. V usage is TRBV5-1 and J usage is TRBJ2-1, with TRBD2 as a possible D gene (6 bases). From germline, CDR1 is SGHRS and CDR2 YFSETQ. The CDR3 contains 15 residues. V was shortened by 4 bases and J by 6 bases, with 17 bases between the two germline ends. In DNA, the CDR3 is TGCGCCAGCAGCACCCACGGGGGAGGACTCAATGAGCAGTTCTTC. Protein sequence: CASSTHGGGLNEQFF.

The sample holds one count of this clonotype. V gene TRBV28 combines with J gene TRBJ2-7, with D maybe TRBD2 (6 bases). The CDR3 has 14 residues. The germline gives CDR1 MDHEN, CDR2 SYDVKM. V was clipped by 6 bases and J by 7 bases, with 19 bases between them. The CDR3 nucleotides read TGTGCCAGCAGCCCCCCGGGACTTGCTCCAGAGCAGTACTTC. Encoded protein: CASSPPGLAPEQYF.

The V gene is TRBV14, the J gene TRBJ1-2; D is undetermined. V lost 0 bases to trimming and J lost 4 bases, with 6 bases between them. The CDR3 loop spans 13 amino acids. CDR1 is SGHDN, CDR2 FVKESK, per germline. The CDR3, as DNA: TGTGCCAGCAGCCAAGATTGGGCCTATGGCTACACCTTC. The encoded protein is CASSQDWAYGYTF.

A few counts support this clonotype. The rearrangement uses TRBV27 and TRBJ2-5, with 7 bases that match TRBD2. The CDR3 is 14 amino acids. Germline loops: CDR1 MNHEY, CDR2 SMNVEV (reference sequence). The V and J ends lost 5 bases and 4 bases, in that order; junction bases with no gene match: 7. The DNA for the CDR3 is TGTGCCAGCAGTCGGTTGGCGGGAGTAGAGACCCAGTACTTC. Translated: CASSRLAGVETQYF.

This chain connects TRBV6-5 to TRBJ1-1; D is ambiguous. This CDR3 is 14 amino acids long. Germline loops: CDR1 MNHEY, CDR2 SVGAGI. Trimming cost V 1 base and J 1 base, with 7 bases left between them. The CDR3 region is CASSYLAGNTEAFF. Here the CDR3 DNA reads TGTGCCAGCAGTTACTTGGCAGGGAACACTGAAGCTTTCTTT.

The chain recombines TRBV29-1 with TRBJ2-3; D is possibly TRBD1 (6 bases). Trimming stripped 7 bases from V and 2 bases from J, with 10 bases between. This CDR3 is 12 amino acids long. From germline, CDR1 is SQVTM and CDR2 ANQGSEA. The CDR3 coding sequence is TGCAGCGCTAGGACAGCCACAGATACGCAGTATTTT. Amino acid sequence: CSARTATDTQYF.

The V call is TRBV11-2, the J call TRBJ2-5; maybe TRBD2 (5 bases). Germline V gene data show CDR1 as SGHAT and CDR2 as FQNNGV. Deletions cut 5 bases from V and 4 bases from J, with 8 bases between. The CDR3 has 12 amino acids. In DNA, the CDR3 is TGTGCCAGCAGCCAACGGGGAGAGACCCAGTACTTC. It codes for CASSQRGETQYF. The full variable domain, its missing parts supplied by reference TRBV11-2 and TRBJ2-5, is EAGVAQSPRYKIIEKRQSVAFWCNPISGHATLYWYQQILGQGPKLLIQFQNNGVVDDSQLPKDRFSAERLKGVDSTLKIQPAKLEDSAVYLCASSQRGETQYFGPGTRLLVL.

The J gene is TRBJ1-2, the V gene TRBV24-1; 8 bases are a match to TRBD1. CDR1 is KGHDR and CDR2 is SFDVKD in the germline V gene. This CDR3 has 14 amino acids. Trimming cost V 7 bases and J 4 bases; bases outside gene matches: 7. CDR3 in DNA: TGTGCCACCAGAGACAGGGGAAACCTCTATGGCTACACCTTC. It codes for CATRDRGNLYGYTF.

In DNA form, the CDR3 reads TGCAGCGTTGAAGGAAGCCGACTAGCGGCGTACCAAGAGACCCAGTACTTC. Protein: CSVEGSRLAAYQETQYF. This sequence joins TRBV29-1 and TRBJ2-5; 9 bases agree with TRBD2. V lost 1 base to trimming and J lost 0 bases; unmatched junction nucleotides: 9. The CDR3 is 17 amino acids. CDR1 is SQVTM and CDR2 is ANQGSEA in the germline V gene.

This clonotype was seen at least ten times. The chain uses TRBV4-2 and TRBJ2-3; tentatively, D is TRBD1 (5 bases). The germline CDR1 and CDR2 sequences are LGHNA and YNFKEQ. The CDR3 contains 14 residues. Deletions cut 0 bases from V and 5 bases from J, with 9 bases between. Here the CDR3 reads CASSQDRREDTQYF. The CDR3 nucleotides are TGTGCCAGCAGCCAAGATCGCAGGGAAGATACGCAGTATTTT.

This clonotype appeared many times. This chain connects TRBV4-2 to TRBJ2-1; 7 positions match TRBD2. The J segment lost 7 bases and the V segment lost 1 base, leaving 7 bases of the junction unmatched. The CDR3 is 15 amino acids. Per germline, CDR1 LGHNA and CDR2 YNFKEQ. The CDR3 coding sequence is TGTGCCAGCAGCCAAGTGGTAGCGGGTGGGAATGAGCAGTTCTTC. Its translation: CASSQVVAGGNEQFF.

Ten or more counts support this clonotype. The J gene is TRBJ2-1, the V gene TRBV28; 7 bases map to TRBD1. J was trimmed by 7 bases and V by 10 bases; bases with no gene match: 13. The germline V gene has CDR1 MDHEN and CDR2 SYDVKM. CDR3 length: 14 residues. The CDR3 bases are TGTGCCACCTTATTAGGGGGCTTTTGGAATGAGCAGTTCTTC. Residues: CATLLGGFWNEQFF.

This clonotype came up a few times. This chain connects TRBV7-9 to TRBJ2-5, with TRBD2 identical over 12 bases. Germline trimming cut 0 bases from V and 3 bases from J; bases unmatched to any gene: 5. Germline V gives CDR1 SEHNR, CDR2 FQNEAQ (reference sequence). This CDR3 spans 17 amino acids. The CDR3 sequence: CASSLARASGREETQYF. The CDR3 DNA reads as TGTGCCAGCAGCTTAGCGAGGGCTAGCGGGAGGGAAGAGACCCAGTACTTC.

In its sample, this clonotype was seen a few times. The chain uses TRBV7-9 and TRBJ2-7; 10 nucleotides match TRBD2. The junction had 6 bases not matched to a gene; V was cut back by 1 base and J by 6 bases. Germline lookup yields CDR1 SEHNR and CDR2 FQNEAQ (reference sequence). CDR3 size: 15 residues. The DNA of the CDR3 is TGTGCCAGCAGCTTAGAACTAGCGGGAATAAGCGAGCAGTACTTC. This sequence encodes CASSLELAGISEQYF.